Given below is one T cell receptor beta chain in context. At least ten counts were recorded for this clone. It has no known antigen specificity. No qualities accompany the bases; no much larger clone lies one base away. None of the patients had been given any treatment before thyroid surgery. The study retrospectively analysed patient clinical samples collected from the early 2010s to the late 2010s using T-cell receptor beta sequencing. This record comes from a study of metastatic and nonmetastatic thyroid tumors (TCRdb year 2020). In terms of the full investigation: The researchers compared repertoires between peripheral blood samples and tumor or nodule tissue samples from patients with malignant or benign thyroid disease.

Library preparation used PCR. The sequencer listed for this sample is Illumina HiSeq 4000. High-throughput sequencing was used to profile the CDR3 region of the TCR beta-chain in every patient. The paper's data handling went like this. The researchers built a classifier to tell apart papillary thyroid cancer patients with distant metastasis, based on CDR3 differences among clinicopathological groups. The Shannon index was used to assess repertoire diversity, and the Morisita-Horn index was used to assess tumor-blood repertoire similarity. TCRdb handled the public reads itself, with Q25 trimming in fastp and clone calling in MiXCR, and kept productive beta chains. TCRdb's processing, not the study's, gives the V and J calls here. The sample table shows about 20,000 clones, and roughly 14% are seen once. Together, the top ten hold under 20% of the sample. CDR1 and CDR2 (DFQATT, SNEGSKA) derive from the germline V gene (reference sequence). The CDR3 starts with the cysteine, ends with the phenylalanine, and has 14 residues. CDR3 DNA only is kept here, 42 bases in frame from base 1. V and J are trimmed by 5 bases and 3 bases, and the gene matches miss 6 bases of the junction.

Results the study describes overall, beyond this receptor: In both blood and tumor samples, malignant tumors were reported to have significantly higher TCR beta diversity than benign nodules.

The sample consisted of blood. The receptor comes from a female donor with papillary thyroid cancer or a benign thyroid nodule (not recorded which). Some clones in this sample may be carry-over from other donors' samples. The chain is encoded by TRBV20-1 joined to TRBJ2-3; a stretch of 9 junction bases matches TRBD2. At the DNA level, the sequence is TGCAGTGCTTCCGCGACTAGCGGTACAGATACGCAGTATTTT. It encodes CSASATSGTDTQYF.